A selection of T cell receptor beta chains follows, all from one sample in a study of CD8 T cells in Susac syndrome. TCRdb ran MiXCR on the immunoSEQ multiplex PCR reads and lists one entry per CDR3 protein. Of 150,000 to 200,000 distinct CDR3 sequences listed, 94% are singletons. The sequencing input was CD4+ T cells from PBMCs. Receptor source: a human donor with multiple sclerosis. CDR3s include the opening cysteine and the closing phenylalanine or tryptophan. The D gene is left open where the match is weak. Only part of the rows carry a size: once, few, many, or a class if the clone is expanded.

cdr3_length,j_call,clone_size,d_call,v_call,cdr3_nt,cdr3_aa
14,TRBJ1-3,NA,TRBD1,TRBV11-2,TGTGCCAGCAGCTCCCCCAGGGGGCGAAACACCATATATTTT,CASSSPRGRNTIYF
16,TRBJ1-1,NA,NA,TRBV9,TGTGCCAGCAGCGGGGCATCACAGGGCCATCGATCTGAAGCTTTCTTT,CASSGASQGHRSEAFF
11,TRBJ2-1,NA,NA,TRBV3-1,TGTGCCAGCAGCTCCGATTGGATTGAGTTCTTC,CASSSDWIEFF
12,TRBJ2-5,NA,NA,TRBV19,TGTGCCAGTAGTCGGAACGGTGCGGCCCAGTACTTC,CASSRNGAAQYF
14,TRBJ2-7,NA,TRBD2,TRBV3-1,TGTGCCAGCAGCCAATCAGGACTAGCTTCCGAGCAGTACTTC,CASSQSGLASEQYF
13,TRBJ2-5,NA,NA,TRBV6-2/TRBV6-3,TGTGCCAGCAGTTATCGCAGGGAAGAGACCCAGTACTTC,CASSYRREETQYF
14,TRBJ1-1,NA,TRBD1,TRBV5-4,TGTGCCAGCAGCCTGGACAGGGTGGGCACTGAAGCTTTCTTT,CASSLDRVGTEAFF
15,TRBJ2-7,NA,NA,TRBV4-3,TGCGCCAGCAGCCAAGAAGGGAGAGGAACCTCCGAGCAGTACTTC,CASSQEGRGTSEQYF
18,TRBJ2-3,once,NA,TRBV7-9,TGTGCCAGCGGCGGAAGCGTATTTGGAGTCCGTAGCACAGATACGCAGTATTTT,CASGGSVFGVRSTDTQYF
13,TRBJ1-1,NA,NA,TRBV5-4,TGTGCCAGCAGCATCGCAGTGAACACTGAAGCTTTCTTT,CASSIAVNTEAFF
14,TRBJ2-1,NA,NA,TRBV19,TGTGCCAGTACACCCGCGGGGGCTTACAATGAGCAGTTCTTC,CASTPAGAYNEQFF
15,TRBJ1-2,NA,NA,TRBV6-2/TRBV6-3,TGTGCCAGCAAAGCCCGACGGCAGGGTGGGTATGGCTACACCTTC,CASKARRQGGYGYTF
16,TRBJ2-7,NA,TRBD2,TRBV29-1,TGCAGCGTTATCCTAGCGGGTGGGTCCGGGTTCTACGAGCAGTACTTC,CSVILAGGSGFYEQYF
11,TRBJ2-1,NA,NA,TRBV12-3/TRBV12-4,TGTGCCAGCAGTTTTGTTTGGGAGCAGTTCTTC,CASSFVWEQFF
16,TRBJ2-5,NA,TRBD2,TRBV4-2,TGTGCCAGCAGCCAAGAGGGGACTAGCGGGAGAGAGACCCAGTACTTC,CASSQEGTSGRETQYF
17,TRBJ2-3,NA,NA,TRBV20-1,TGCAGTGCTAGAGATTACGGTACAGCGGGCTTGAGGGATACGCAGTATTTT,CSARDYGTAGLRDTQYF
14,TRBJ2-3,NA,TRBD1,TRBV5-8,TGTGCCAGCTTTAGGACAGGGGGCATTGATACGCAGTATTTT,CASFRTGGIDTQYF
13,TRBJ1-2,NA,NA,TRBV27,TGTGCCAGCAGTTTAAAGGGGCCCACAGGCTACACCTTC,CASSLKGPTGYTF
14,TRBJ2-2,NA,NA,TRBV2,TGTGCCAGCAGTGAAGGGACCTACCAGAGGGAGCTGTTTTTT,CASSEGTYQRELFF
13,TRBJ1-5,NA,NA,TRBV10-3,TGTGCCATCAGGGGAGCACACGATCAGCCCCAGCATTTT,CAIRGAHDQPQHF
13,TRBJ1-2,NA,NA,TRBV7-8,TGTGCCAGCAGCTTAGGACAGTTTGGGAGCTACACCTTC,CASSLGQFGSYTF
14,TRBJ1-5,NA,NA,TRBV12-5,TGTGCTAGTGGTTTGGACGGTTTCAATCAGCCCCAGCATTTT,CASGLDGFNQPQHF
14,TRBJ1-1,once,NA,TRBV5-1,TGCGCCAGCCTAAGTTGGCCGGCAGGGACCGAAGCTTTCTTT,CASLSWPAGTEAFF
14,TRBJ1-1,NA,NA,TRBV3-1,TGTGCCAGCTGCACACGGGACGGCGACACTGAAGCTTTCTTT,CASCTRDGDTEAFF
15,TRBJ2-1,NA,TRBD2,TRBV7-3,TGTGCCAGCAGCTTGGGGACTAGTTCTTACGGTGAGCAGTTCTTC,CASSLGTSSYGEQFF
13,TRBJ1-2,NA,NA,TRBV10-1,TGCGCCACCCCATGGCCAGGGGATTTTAACTACACCTTC,CATPWPGDFNYTF
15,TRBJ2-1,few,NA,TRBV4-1,TGCGCCAGCAGCCAAGATCAGGACTGGCGGGATGAGCAGTTCTTC,CASSQDQDWRDEQFF
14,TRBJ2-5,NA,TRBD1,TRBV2,TGTGCCAGCTCACCCGGGACAGGCGTCGGGGGCCAGTACTTC,CASSPGTGVGGQYF
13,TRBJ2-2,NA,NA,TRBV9,TGTGCCAGCAGCGTCACGGGACCCGGGGAGCTGTTTTTT,CASSVTGPGELFF
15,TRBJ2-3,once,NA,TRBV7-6,TGTGCCAGCAGCTTAGACAGGATTAGCACAGATACGCAGTATTTT,CASSLDRISTDTQYF
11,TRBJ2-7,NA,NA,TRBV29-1,TGCAGCGTTGGGGCGGATCACGAGCAGTACTTC,CSVGADHEQYF
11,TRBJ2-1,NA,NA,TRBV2,TGTGCCAGCAGTGTAGAATCTGAGCAGTTCTTC,CASSVESEQFF
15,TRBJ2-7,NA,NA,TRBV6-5,TGTGCCAGCAGTTACGGGCAGGCGCGAACCTACGAGCAGTACTTC,CASSYGQARTYEQYF
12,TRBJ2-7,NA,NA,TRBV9,TGTGCCAGCAGCGTCCCGGAGGGCGAGCAGTACTTC,CASSVPEGEQYF
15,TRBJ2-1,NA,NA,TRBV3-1,TGTGCCAGCAGCCAGGGATGGGACCCGCACAATGAGCAGTTCTTC,CASSQGWDPHNEQFF
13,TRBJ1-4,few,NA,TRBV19,TGTGCCAGTAGTATGAGGACTAATGAAAAACTGTTTTTT,CASSMRTNEKLFF
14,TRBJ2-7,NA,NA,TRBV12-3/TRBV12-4,TGTGCCAGCAGCCTAACCGACCCTCCCTGGCAGCAGTACTTC,CASSLTDPPWQQYF
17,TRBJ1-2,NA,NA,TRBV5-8,TGTGCCAGCAGCCCGTGGGTCCGGGGCTTAAATTTTCGTGGCTACACCTTC,CASSPWVRGLNFRGYTF
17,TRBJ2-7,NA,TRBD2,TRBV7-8,TGTGCCAGCAGCCGACTGGCAAGTACTAGCGGGAGTTACGAGCAGTACTTC,CASSRLASTSGSYEQYF
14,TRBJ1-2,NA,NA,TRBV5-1,TGCGCCAGCAGCCCGGGTTTTGGGGACTATGGCTACACCTTC,CASSPGFGDYGYTF
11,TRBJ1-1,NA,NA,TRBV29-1,TGCAGCGTGACCAAGAACACTGAAGCTTTCTTT,CSVTKNTEAFF
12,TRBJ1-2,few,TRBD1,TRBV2,TGTGCCAGTAGACAGGGCTTCTATGGCTACACCTTC,CASRQGFYGYTF
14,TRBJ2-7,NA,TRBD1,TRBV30,TGTGCCTTCCAGAAACAGGGGTTTCACTACGAGCAGTACTTC,CAFQKQGFHYEQYF
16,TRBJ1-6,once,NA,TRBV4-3,TGCGCCAGCAGCCAAGCACCGTCCGGCGCGGGATCACCCCTCCACTTT,CASSQAPSGAGSPLHF
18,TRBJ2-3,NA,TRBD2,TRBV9,TGTGCCAGCAGCGTAGCAGGGCTAGCGGGAGGGCCGACGGATACGCAGTATTTT,CASSVAGLAGGPTDTQYF
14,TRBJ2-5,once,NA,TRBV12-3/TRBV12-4,TGTGCCAGCAGTCTCAGGGGAGGGAGAGAGACCCAGTACTTC,CASSLRGGRETQYF
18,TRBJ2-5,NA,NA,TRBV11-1,TGTGCCAGCAGCCAGAGCGGAGGGAGGTGGCGACGTAAAGAGACCCAGTACTTC,CASSQSGGRWRRKETQYF
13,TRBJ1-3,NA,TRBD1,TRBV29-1,TGCAGCGCCCGGACAGGGATTGGAAACACCATATATTTT,CSARTGIGNTIYF
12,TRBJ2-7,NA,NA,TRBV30,TGTGCCTGGAGTTGGAGTACTTACGAGCAGTACTTC,CAWSWSTYEQYF
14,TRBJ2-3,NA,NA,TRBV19,TGTGCCAGTAGGTATACAGGGACACAAGGAATGCAGTATTTT,CASRYTGTQGMQYF
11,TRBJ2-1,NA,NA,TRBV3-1,TGTGCCAGCCGGCTTTACAATGAGCAGTTCTTC,CASRLYNEQFF
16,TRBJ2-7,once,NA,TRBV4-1,TGCGCCAGCAGCCAAGATCTAAGTCGGCCCAAGGACGAGCAGTACTTC,CASSQDLSRPKDEQYF
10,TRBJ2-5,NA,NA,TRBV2,TGTGCCAGCAGGGAGGAGACCCAGTACTTC,CASREETQYF
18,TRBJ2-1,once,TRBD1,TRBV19,TGTGCCAGTTCAAAACGGGGGACAGGGGGCGTTGGCTACAATGAGCAGTTCTTC,CASSKRGTGGVGYNEQFF
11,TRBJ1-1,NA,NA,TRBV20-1,TGCAGTGCTAGTGAACACACTGAAGCTTTCTTT,CSASEHTEAFF
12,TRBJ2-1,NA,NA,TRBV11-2,TGTGCCAGCAGCTTAGCCCGCGTGGAGCAGTTCTTC,CASSLARVEQFF
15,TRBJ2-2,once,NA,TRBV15,TGTGCCACCAGCACAACGGGACTCATCACCGGGGAGCTGTTTTTT,CATSTTGLITGELFF
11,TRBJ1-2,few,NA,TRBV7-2,TGTGCCAGCAGCCAACAGGGAGGCTACACCTTC,CASSQQGGYTF
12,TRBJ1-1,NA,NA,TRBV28,TGTGCCAGCAGTTCCTTTGGGCCTGAAGCTTTCTTT,CASSSFGPEAFF